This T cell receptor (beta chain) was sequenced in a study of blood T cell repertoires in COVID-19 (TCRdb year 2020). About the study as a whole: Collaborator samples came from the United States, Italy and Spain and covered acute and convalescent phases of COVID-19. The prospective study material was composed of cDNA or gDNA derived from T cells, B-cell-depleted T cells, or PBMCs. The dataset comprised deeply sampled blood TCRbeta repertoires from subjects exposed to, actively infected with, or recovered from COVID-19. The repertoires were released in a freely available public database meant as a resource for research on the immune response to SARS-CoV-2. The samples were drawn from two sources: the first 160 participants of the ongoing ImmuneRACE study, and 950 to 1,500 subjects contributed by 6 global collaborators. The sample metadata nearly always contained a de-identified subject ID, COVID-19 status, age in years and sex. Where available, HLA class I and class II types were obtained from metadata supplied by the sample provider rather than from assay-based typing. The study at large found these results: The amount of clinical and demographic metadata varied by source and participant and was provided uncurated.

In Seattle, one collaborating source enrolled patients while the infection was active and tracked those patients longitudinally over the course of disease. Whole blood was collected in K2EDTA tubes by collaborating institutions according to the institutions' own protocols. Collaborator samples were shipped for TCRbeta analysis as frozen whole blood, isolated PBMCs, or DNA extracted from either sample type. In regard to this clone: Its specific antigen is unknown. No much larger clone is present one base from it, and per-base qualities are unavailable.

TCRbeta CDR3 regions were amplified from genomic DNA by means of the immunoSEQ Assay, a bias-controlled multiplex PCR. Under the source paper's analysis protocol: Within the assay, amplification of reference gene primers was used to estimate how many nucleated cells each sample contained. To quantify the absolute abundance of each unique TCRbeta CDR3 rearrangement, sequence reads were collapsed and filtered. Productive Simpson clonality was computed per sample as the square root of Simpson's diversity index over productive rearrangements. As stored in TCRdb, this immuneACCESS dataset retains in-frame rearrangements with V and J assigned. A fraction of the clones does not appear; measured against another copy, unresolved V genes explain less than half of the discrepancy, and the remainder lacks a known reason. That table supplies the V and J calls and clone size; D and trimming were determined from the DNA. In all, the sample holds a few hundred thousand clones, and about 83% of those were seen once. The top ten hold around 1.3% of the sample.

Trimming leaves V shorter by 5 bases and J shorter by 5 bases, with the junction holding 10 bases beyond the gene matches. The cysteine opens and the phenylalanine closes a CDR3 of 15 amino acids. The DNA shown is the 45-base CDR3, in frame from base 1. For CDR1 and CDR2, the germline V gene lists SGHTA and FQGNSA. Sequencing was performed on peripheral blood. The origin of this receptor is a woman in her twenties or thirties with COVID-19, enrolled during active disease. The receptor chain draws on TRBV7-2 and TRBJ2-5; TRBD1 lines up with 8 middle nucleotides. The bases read TGTGCCAGCAGCCCCGGGCAGGGGGCCGTCGAGACCCAGTACTTC. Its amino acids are CASSPGQGAVETQYF.